What follows is one T cell receptor beta chain and its context. Its antigen is unknown. The sample comes from a study of cytomegalovirus exposure and HLA in healthy donors. Study-wide points: With DRB1 most and HLA-C fewest, TCR association rates differed between HLA loci in a later analysis. The CMV antigen specificity of a few CMV-associated chains was confirmed through in vitro analysis.

The CDR3 sequence is 16 residues long. V was trimmed by 1 base and J by 3 bases, leaving 16 bases between them. CDR1 SGHRS and CDR2 YFSETQ come from the germline V gene. Primers: 60 Vbeta forward and 13 Jbeta reverse. Per the authors' pipeline: Tens of millions of unique TCR beta chains, about 11 million of them shared, were counted by a later analysis. The data were produced by immunoSEQ multiplex PCR, yet TCRdb's version contains in-frame clones alone and is incomplete. Clonal size and the V and J genes are those of that table, whereas D and trimming came from the DNA. The repertoire holds roughly 300,000 clones, with 80% to 90% as singletons.

This clonotype originated in a man in his forties or fifties in good health and CMV-seropositive. Sample: PBMCs. The chain carries TRBV5-1 and TRBJ1-2; D is perhaps TRBD1 (5 bases). The DNA of the CDR3 is TGCGCCAGCAGCTTGATGACAGCCTCCCTGGACTATGGCTACACCTTC. This sequence encodes CASSLMTASLDYGYTF.